This T cell receptor (beta chain) was found in a study of a mutant IDH1 vaccine in newly diagnosed glioma. At the level of the study: Each patient was administered eight vaccinations, scheduled in weeks 1, 3, 5, 7, 11, 15, 19 and 23. Vaccination began 4-6 weeks post radiotherapy alone, or with temozolomide cycles. Treated patients, averaging around 40 years, were roughly 60% male and about 38% female. Study-level points and caveats: Immune responses arising from the vaccine appeared in 80% to 95% of patients.

CDR1 is MNHNS, CDR2 SASEGT, per germline. Trimming took off 5 bases at V and 0 bases at J, with 10 bases between the two ends. The CDR3 runs 15 residues. As regards this clone: Its target is not known.

The time point here: week 11, during vaccination. Every single dose of the vaccine, 300 ug of mutant IDH1 20-mer peptide, came with topical imiquimod. The data were produced by immunoSEQ multiplex PCR, yet TCRdb's version contains in-frame clones alone and is incomplete. This sample has some 23,000 clones, with 65% to 85% found just once. Sequencing was performed on PBMCs, taken from a glioma patient whose treatment included an IDH1 peptide vaccine. The chain combines TRBV6-1 with TRBJ2-2; no clear D. This receptor was obtained from a woman under 30 with glioma. The CDR3 coding sequence is TGTGCCAGCAGTAGAACACACACGAACACCGGGGAGCTGTTTTTT. Translation gives CASSRTHTNTGELFF.